This T cell receptor beta chain was documented in a study of cytomegalovirus exposure and HLA in healthy donors. The study's findings and limits: Cytomegalovirus association was listed for 164 TCR beta chains. A further, later analysis showed that HLA-associated TCR beta chains (compared with equally common others) were more clonally expanded. Most subjects' HLA-A and HLA-B alleles were reportedly predicted from TCR beta sequences.

This clone occurred once. Its specificity is not known. Healthy bone marrow donors made up the cohort. Primers: 60 Vbeta forward and 13 Jbeta reverse. TCRdb's table, derived via immunoSEQ multiplex PCR, lists solely in-frame clones and lacks some. The data contain about 180,000 clones, about 85% of them singletons. This TCR was recovered from a girl between 10 and 17 years old in good health and CMV-seropositive. Sequencing was carried out using PBMCs.

The DNA of the CDR3 is TGCAGTGCTAGTGGACTCGGCTACACCTTC. It translates to CSASGLGYTF. This sequence joins TRBV20-1 and TRBJ1-2; D unresolved. Trimming removed 3 bases from V and 8 bases from J, with 7 bases in between. Germline values: CDR1 DFQATT, CDR2 SNEGSKA (reference sequence). The CDR3 is made up of 10 amino acids.